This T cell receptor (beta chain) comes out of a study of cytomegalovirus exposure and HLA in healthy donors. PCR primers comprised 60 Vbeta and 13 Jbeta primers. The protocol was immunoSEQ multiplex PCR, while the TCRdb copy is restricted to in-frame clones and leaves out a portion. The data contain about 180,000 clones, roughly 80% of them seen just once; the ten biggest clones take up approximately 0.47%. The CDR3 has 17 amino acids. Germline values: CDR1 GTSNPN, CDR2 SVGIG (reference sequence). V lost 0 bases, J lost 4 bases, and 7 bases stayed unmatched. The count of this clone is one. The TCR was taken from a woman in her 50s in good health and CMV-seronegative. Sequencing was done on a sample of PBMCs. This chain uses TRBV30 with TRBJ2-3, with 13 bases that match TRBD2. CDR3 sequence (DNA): TGTGCCTGGAGTGTCGTCAGGACTAGCGGGAGCGCAGATACGCAGTATTTT. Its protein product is CAWSVVRTSGSADTQYF.